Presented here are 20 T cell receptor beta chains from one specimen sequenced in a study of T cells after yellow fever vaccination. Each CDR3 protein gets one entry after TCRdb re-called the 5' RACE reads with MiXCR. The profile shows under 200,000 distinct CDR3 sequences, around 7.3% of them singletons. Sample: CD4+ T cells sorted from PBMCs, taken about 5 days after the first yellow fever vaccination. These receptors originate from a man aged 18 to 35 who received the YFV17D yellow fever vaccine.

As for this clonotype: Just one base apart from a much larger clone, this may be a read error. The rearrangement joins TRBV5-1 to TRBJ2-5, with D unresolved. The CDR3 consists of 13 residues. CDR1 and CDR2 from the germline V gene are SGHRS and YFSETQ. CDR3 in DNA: TGCGCCAGCCGCTTGATCAGCGAAGAGACCCAGTACTTC. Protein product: CASRLISEETQYF.

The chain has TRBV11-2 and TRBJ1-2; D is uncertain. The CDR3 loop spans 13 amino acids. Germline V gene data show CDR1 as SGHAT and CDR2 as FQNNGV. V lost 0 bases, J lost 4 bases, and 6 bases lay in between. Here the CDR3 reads CASSLDLSYGYTF. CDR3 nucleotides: TGTGCCAGCAGCTTAGATCTTAGCTATGGCTACACCTTC.

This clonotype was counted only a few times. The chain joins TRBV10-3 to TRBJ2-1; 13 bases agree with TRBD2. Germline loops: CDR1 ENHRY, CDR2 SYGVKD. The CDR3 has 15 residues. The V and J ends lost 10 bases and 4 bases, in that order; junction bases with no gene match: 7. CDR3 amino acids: CATQTSGGTYNEQFF. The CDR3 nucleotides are TGTGCCACCCAGACTAGCGGGGGGACTTACAATGAGCAGTTCTTC.

The CDR3 here is CSAAGQMNTEAFF. CDR3 nucleotides: TGCAGTGCTGCCGGACAGATGAACACTGAAGCTTTCTTT. The chain has TRBV20-1 and TRBJ1-1; D possibly corresponds to TRBD1 (6 bases). This CDR3 spans 13 amino acids. The germline CDR1 and CDR2 sequences are DFQATT and SNEGSKA (reference sequence). Trimming shortened V by 5 bases and J by 0 bases, and 10 bases separated the two germline ends.

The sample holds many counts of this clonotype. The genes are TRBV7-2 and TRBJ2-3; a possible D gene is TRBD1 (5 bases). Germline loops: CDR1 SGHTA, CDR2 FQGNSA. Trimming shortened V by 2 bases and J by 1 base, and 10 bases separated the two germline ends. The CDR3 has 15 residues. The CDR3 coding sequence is TGTGCCAGCAGCTTACAAGGGGTGGGCACAGATACGCAGTATTTT. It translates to CASSLQGVGTDTQYF.

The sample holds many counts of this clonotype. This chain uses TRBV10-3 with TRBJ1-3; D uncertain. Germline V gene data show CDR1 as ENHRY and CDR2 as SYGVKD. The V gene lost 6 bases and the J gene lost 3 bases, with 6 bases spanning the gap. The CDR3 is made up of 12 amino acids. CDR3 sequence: CAISKDGNTIYF. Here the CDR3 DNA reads TGTGCCATCAGCAAGGATGGAAACACCATATATTTT.

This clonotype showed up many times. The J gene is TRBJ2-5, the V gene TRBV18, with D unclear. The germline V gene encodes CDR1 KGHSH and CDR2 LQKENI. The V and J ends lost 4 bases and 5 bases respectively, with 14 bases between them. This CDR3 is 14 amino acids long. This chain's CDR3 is CASSLKGASETQYF. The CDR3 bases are TGTGCCAGCTCACTCAAGGGTGCATCGGAGACCCAGTACTTC.

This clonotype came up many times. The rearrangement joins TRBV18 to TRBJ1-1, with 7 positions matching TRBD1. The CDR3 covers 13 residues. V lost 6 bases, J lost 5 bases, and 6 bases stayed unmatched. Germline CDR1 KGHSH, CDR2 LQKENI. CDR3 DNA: TGTGCCAGCTCGTCGACAGGGCTGACTGAAGCTTTCTTT. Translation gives CASSSTGLTEAFF.

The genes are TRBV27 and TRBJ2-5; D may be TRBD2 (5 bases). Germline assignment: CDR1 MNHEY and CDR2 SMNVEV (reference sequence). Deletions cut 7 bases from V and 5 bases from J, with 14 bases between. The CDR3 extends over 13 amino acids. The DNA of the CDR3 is TGTGCCAGCACCACCTTCGGGGTGGAGACCCAGTACTTC. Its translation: CASTTFGVETQYF.

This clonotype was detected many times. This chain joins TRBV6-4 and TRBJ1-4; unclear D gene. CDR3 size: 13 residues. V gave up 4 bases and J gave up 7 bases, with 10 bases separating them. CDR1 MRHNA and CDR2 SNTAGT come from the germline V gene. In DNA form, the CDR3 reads TGTGCCAGCAGTGTAAACGTCGGTGAAAAACTGTTTTTT. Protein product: CASSVNVGEKLFF.

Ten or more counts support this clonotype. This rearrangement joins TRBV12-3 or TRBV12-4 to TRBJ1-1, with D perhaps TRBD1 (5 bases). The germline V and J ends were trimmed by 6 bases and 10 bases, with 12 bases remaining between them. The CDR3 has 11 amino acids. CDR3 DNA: TGTGCCAGCAGCCGACAGTCAGGAGCTTTCTTT. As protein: CASSRQSGAFF.

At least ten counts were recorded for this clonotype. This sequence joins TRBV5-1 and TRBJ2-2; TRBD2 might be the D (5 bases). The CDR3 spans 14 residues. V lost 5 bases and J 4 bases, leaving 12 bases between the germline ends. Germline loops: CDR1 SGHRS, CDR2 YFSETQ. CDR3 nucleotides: TGCGCCAGCAGTTTAGGGAGCGTCACCGGGGAGCTGTTTTTT. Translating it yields CASSLGSVTGELFF.

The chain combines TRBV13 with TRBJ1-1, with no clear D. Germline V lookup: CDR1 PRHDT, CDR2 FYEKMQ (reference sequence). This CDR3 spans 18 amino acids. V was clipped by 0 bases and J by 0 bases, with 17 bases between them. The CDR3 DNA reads TGTGCCAGCAGCTTAGGCTCGGGTTCGCGGCGGATGAACACTGAAGCTTTCTTT. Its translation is CASSLGSGSRRMNTEAFF.

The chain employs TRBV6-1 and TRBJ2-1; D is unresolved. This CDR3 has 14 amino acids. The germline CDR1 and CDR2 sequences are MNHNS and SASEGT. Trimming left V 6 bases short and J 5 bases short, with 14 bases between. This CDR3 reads CASRPTTDNNEQFF. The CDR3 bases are TGTGCCAGCAGACCAACTACCGACAACAATGAGCAGTTCTTC.

DNA for the CDR3: TGCGCCAGCAGCTTGGCAGGAGAGTCCTATAATTCACCCCTCCACTTT. It translates to CASSLAGESYNSPLHF. V is TRBV5-1 and J is TRBJ1-6; D remains unclear. The germline V gene encodes CDR1 SGHRS and CDR2 YFSETQ. The CDR3 runs 16 residues. V shed 0 bases and J shed 1 base, with 8 bases lying between them.

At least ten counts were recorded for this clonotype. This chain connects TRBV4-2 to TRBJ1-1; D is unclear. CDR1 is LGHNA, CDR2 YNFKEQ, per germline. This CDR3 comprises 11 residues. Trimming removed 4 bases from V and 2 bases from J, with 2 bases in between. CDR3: CASSLNTEAFF. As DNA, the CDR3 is TGTGCCAGCAGCCTAAACACTGAAGCTTTCTTT.

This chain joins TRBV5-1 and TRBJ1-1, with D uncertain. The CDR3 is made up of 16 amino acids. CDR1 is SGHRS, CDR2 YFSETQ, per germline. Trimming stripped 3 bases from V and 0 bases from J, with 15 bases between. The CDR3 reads CASSSVGPTMNTEAFF. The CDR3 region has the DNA TGCGCCAGCAGCTCCGTGGGCCCCACGATGAACACTGAAGCTTTCTTT.

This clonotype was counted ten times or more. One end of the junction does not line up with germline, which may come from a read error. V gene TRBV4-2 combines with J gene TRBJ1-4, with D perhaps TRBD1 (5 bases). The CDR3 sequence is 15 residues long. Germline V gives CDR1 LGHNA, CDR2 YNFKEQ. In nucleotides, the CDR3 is TGTGCCAGCAGCCCGTCCGGGGCAACGAATGAAAAACTGTTTTTT. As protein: CASSPSGATNEKLFF.

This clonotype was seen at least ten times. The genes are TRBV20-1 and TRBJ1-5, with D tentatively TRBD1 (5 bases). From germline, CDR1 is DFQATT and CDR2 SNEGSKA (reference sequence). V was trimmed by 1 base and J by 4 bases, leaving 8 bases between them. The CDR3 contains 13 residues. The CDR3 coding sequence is TGCAGTGCTAGAGGTCAGGGTAATCAGCCCCAGCATTTT. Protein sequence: CSARGQGNQPQHF.

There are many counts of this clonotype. Here the CDR3 DNA reads TGCGCCAGCAGCCAAGCAATAAGCGGGGGGCTCGGGTACGAGCAGTACGTC. This encodes CASSQAISGGLGYEQYV. V is TRBV4-1 and J is TRBJ2-7; 9 nucleotides align to TRBD2. The germline gives CDR1 MGHRA, CDR2 YSYEKL. V was clipped by 1 base and J by 4 bases; unmatched bases: 11. CDR3 length: 17 residues.